The T cell receptor (beta chain) described here comes from a study of blood T cell repertoires in COVID-19. For the study at large: Collection of acute and convalescent COVID-19 samples took place in the United States, Italy and Spain. Sources were T cells, B-cell-depleted T cells, or PBMCs; the material itself was cDNA or gDNA.

In its sample, this clone was seen a few times. Looked up from germline, CDR1 is KGHDR and CDR2 is SFDVKD. The CDR3 has 15 amino acids. With 3 bases removed from V and 8 bases from J, the gap between germline ends came to 16 bases. Original methodology: Amplification of reference gene primers provided the estimated nucleated cell counts. Assay: immunoSEQ multiplex PCR; the TCRdb copy retains only in-frame clones and omits some. The V and J calls and clone size come from that table; D and trimming were worked out from the DNA. This table has around 56,000 clones, 60% to 85% appearing once. This receptor was obtained from a man aged 55 to 69 with acute or convalescent COVID-19. The source material was peripheral blood. V usage is TRBV24-1 and J usage is TRBJ1-5; TRBD1 might be the D (6 bases). CDR3 in DNA: TGTGCCACCAGTGATACCCAGGGGAGTGGAGAGCCCCAGCATTTT. The encoded protein is CATSDTQGSGEPQHF.